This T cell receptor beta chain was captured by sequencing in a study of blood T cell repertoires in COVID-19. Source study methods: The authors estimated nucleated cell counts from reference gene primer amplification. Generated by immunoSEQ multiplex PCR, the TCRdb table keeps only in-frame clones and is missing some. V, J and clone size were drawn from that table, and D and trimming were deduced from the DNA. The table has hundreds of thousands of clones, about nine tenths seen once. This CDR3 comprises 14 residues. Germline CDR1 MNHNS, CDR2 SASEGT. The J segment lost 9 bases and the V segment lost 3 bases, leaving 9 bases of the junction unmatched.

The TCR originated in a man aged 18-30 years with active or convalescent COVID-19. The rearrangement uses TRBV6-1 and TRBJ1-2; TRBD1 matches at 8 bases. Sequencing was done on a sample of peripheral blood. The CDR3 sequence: CASSDLGTGHSYTF. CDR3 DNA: TGTGCCAGCAGTGATCTCGGGACAGGTCACAGCTACACCTTC.